This T cell receptor beta chain was identified in a study of blood T cells in healthy people across ages. CDR3 length: 13 residues. The germline V gene has CDR1 LNHDA and CDR2 SQIVND (reference sequence). The ends were cut back, 5 bases at V and 4 bases at J, with 8 bases in the middle. This clonotype has just a few counts. Together with a sample-barcoded 5' primer, a J-beta primer mix was included in a second PCR lasting roughly 6 to 12 cycles. TCRdb re-called the 5' RACE reads through MiXCR, storing one row per CDR3 protein. Of about 510,000 distinct CDR3 sequences in the sample, about a quarter were seen once. These data are also associated with another study on T cells of mothers and their children. Per that paper: Reads recorded for TCR beta CDR3 numbered over 9.5 million per mother and several million per child.

The sample taken for sequencing was blood. J is TRBJ2-2 and V is TRBV19; D is ambiguous. This TCR came from a boy aged 2-15 years in good health. The CDR3 DNA follows: TGTGCCAGTAGTCCATGGGCCACCGGGGAGCTGTTTTTT. Residues: CASSPWATGELFF.